These 5 T cell receptor beta chains originate from one sample sequenced in a study of early T cells in non-severe SARS-CoV-2 infection (dated by TCRdb to the early 2020s). Libraries came from 5' RACE. The sequencing machine was a NextSeq 500. The public sequencing data were trimmed at Q25 with fastp and processed into clonotypes with MiXCR by TCRdb, which kept only in-frame beta chains. All rows with the same CDR3 protein become a single entry with the most common DNA and genes. For this sample the table gives approximately 56,000 distinct CDR3 sequences, of which less than 15% were detected only once. About 4% of the sample lies in the top ten. Sequenced material: whole blood, taken at baseline. The receptors here all came from an adult who was a healthcare worker with PCR-confirmed SARS-CoV-2 infection or an uninfected control (not recorded which).

This chain uses TRBV18 with TRBJ1-1, with 9 bases lining up with TRBD1. The CDR3 consists of 15 residues. V gave up 6 bases and J gave up 6 bases; unmatched junction bases: 11. The germline V gene encodes CDR1 KGHSH and CDR2 LQKENI. The CDR3, as DNA: TGTGCCAGCTCCGTGAACAGGGGGCAGTCGGCTGAAGCTTTCTTT. The encoded protein is CASSVNRGQSAEAFF.

The V gene is TRBV2, the J gene TRBJ2-5; D not resolved. Germline CDR1 SNHLY, CDR2 FYNNEI. The CDR3 is 14 residues long. The ends were cut back, 6 bases at V and 2 bases at J, with 13 bases in the middle. CDR3 in amino acids: CASSVGNGQETQYF. Here the CDR3 DNA reads TGTGCCAGCAGCGTAGGGAATGGGCAAGAGACCCAGTACTTC.

This clonotype was picked up a small number of times. The V gene is TRBV12-3 or TRBV12-4, the J gene TRBJ1-1; D is undetermined. The CDR3 totals 18 residues. Trimming removed 7 bases at V and 0 bases at J, with 24 bases between. As DNA, the CDR3 is TGTGCCAGCACCACATACGCGGACTGGGAGCGTATGAACACTGAAGCTTTCTTT. It encodes CASTTYADWERMNTEAFF.

The chain combines TRBV30 with TRBJ2-7; TRBD1 aligns across 10 bases. The V segment lost 5 bases and the J segment 6 bases; nucleotides outside the gene matches: 7. The germline gives CDR1 GTSNPN, CDR2 SVGIG (reference sequence). There are 13 residues in the CDR3. CDR3 DNA: TGTGCCTGGGACAGGGGGCCCTCGGGCGAGCAGTACTTC. Its translation is CAWDRGPSGEQYF.

This clonotype has only one observation. The V gene is TRBV10-3, the J gene TRBJ2-1; no firm D call. Trimming took off 1 base at V and 4 bases at J, with 11 bases between the two ends. Germline CDR1 ENHRY, CDR2 SYGVKD. CDR3 length: 15 residues. The CDR3 DNA is TGTGCCATCAGTGAGTTAAAGGGCGTATACAATGAGCAGTTCTTC. This encodes CAISELKGVYNEQFF.